Here is one T cell receptor (beta chain) with its context. Its antigen has not been determined. The input lacks base qualities; no much larger clone sits a single base away. The donors were healthy, HIV-negative adults who had no recently reported acute infections or vaccinations. Every donor was a Caucasian adult living in Nashville, Tennessee, USA. CD4+ T cells were enriched by magnetic negative selection; naive cells were then positively selected on CD45RA, and the negative fraction formed the memory subset. Blood was obtained by leukapheresis, after which PBMCs were separated by Ficoll-Histopaque density gradient centrifugation and cryopreserved in liquid nitrogen vapor phase. Purity and quantity of every magnetically sorted T cell population were checked by analytical flow cytometry. From each sorted fraction, genomic DNA was isolated and quantified by UV absorbance on a Nanodrop 2000c. This sample was included in a study of shared clonotypes between healthy human individuals (TCRdb year 2020). With regard to the full study: The cohort included three men and a couple of women between 18 and 49 years of age. Per donor, three plates each were used for CD4 naive and CD4 memory, two for CD8 naive, and one for CD8 memory. To estimate repertoire size and how much clonotype sharing occurs between individuals, the study deeply sequenced the blood TCR repertoires of a handful of healthy adults. Libraries were prepared and TCR repertoires were sequenced by different laboratories using diverse techniques, in order to increase sequencing depth and limit assay-specific biases. Between about 0.9 and 10 billion PBMCs per donor were obtained by leukapheresis.

Here V drops 2 bases and J drops 6 bases, and the junction holds 8 bases not matched to any gene. Looking up the germline V gene yields CDR1 SGHRS and CDR2 YFSETQ. Including the terminal cysteine and phenylalanine, the CDR3 comprises 17 residues. Only the CDR3 DNA stays, 51 bases, in frame from base 1. Using the deep immunoSEQ assay, multiplex PCR amplified TCR CDR3 regions from genomic DNA. Extracted genomic DNA from each cell subset was spread evenly across all wells of several immunoSEQ 96-well plates, with each plate serving as a replicate. For sorted subsets, each replicate PCR was loaded with 150 to 250 ng genomic DNA, equivalent to some 31,000 T cell genomes. The purified libraries were quantified using a Qubit 3.0 fluorometer, sized with a Bioanalyzer 2100, and then quantified again using the KAPA Library Quantification kit. Every immunoSEQ 96-well plate was sequenced on a dedicated single-read 150-cycle Illumina NextSeq 550 flow cell. Per the authors' processing: The immunoSEQ output contained only junctional sequences without quality scores, so filtering could not match that applied to full-length reads. To assign V/J genes and CDR3, sequences were annotated using PyIR, a Python wrapper for IgBLAST v1.9, with IMGT germline references. Reads were removed for weak V/J assignments (E-value above 1e-6), missing CDR3, stop codons, out-of-frame junctions, or ambiguous translated residues. V3J clonotypes were defined by identical inferred V gene, J gene, and CDR3 amino acid sequence. Percentage overlap between repertoires was computed as shared unique clonotypes divided by the size of the smaller repertoire. Three approaches were used to assess repertoire richness: RTK rarefaction, the Chao1 estimator, and Recon v2.1 estimates of unobserved clonotypes. Generation probabilities for all TCRbeta clonotypes obtained by the gDNA method from four donors were computed using OLGA. Drawn from immuneACCESS, this table holds only the in-frame rearrangements with V and J called that TCRdb kept. Clones are partly lost; checked studies trace under half to an unresolved V gene and leave the rest unexplained. D and trimming were read from the DNA, whereas the V and J calls and clone size are those reported in that table. The sample table records around 1.1 million clones; about 80% of these occur just once. The ten largest make up 0.89% of the sample.

Here is what the overall study found, with its caveats: Pairwise subsampling led to the expectation that sequencing depth would affect the degree of clonotype sharing among donors. Only blood was sampled, and tissue TCR repertoires likely differ from those in blood. Even with the large sequencing depth, rarefaction of the sorted-subset datasets indicated that sequencing was incomplete. Clonotypes shared by all four sorted-subset donors showed higher generation probabilities than non-shared clonotypes. Naive subsets generally had larger estimated clonotype richness than memory subsets. Because the study included a small number of donors, the genetic and exposure-history diversity represented was limited. Across several donors, around 5.4% of naive CD4, around 3.5% of naive CD8, roughly 2.3% of memory CD4, and roughly 0.4% of memory CD8 clonotypes were shared.

Sequencing used memory CD4+ T cells from PBMCs. The cell subset or site label, as the study defines it: CD45RA-negative fraction. The chain was built from TRBV5-1 and TRBJ2-2; TRBD2 fits 12 bases in the junction. The clonotype comes from a young man in good health. Some clones in this sample may be carry-over from other donors' samples. The bases are TGCGCCAGCAGCTTTGGACTAGCGGGAATCTTGGCCGGGGAGCTGTTTTTT. It encodes CASSFGLAGILAGELFF.